The clone carrying this TCR beta chain is a singleton in its sample. No antigen is known for it. These data originate in a study of cytomegalovirus exposure and HLA in healthy donors. Study findings and constraints: A later analysis linked a missense variant in DCLRE1C to the trimming of TCR beta V and J genes.

Germline values: CDR1 SGHRS, CDR2 YFSETQ. J gave up 7 bases and V 9 bases, and 16 bases lay outside the gene matches. This CDR3 comprises 15 residues. The PCR was carried out with 60 Vbeta primers and 13 Jbeta primers. The assay was immunoSEQ multiplex PCR, and TCRdb's table has in-frame clones only and misses some. The sample carries 90,000 to 130,000 clones, approximately 78% recorded once. The receptor comes from a man aged 30 to 39 in good health and CMV-seropositive. The chain is built from TRBV5-1 and TRBJ2-1, with TRBD2 identical over 7 bases. Sequencing was done on a sample of PBMCs. The CDR3 here is CATQASGLLGNEQFF. The CDR3 DNA sequence: TGCGCCACCCAGGCTAGCGGCCTCCTGGGGAATGAGCAGTTCTTC.